Listed below are T cell receptor beta chains from one sample, sequenced in a study of blood T cell repertoires in COVID-19. The data were produced by immunoSEQ multiplex PCR, yet TCRdb's version contains in-frame clones alone and is incomplete. This table holds more than 150,000 clones, about 86% found once. Sample: peripheral blood. These receptors were obtained from a woman in her seventies with acute or convalescent COVID-19. CDR3s leave out the opening cysteine and the closing phenylalanine or tryptophan. Fields, in order: V gene, J gene, clone size, CDR3 protein. The size field is filled for only some rows; it gives once, few, many or a size class.

>TRBV2|TRBJ1-5|-
ASSAEHFNQPQH
>TRBV2|TRBJ2-5|-
ASSVEYQETQY
>TRBV4-2|TRBJ2-3|-
ASSQEGQGSTDTQY
>TRBV6-1|TRBJ2-7|-
ASSEGTGGLGQY
>TRBV5-1|TRBJ2-1|-
ASSLAASATYNEQF
>TRBV3-1/TRBV3-2|TRBJ1-3|-
ASSQTGGGSGNTIY
>TRBV7-3|TRBJ2-1|-
ASSLTAFRYNEQF
>TRBV7-2|TRBJ2-7|-
ASSLGGQAPYEQY
>TRBV6-2/TRBV6-3|TRBJ2-7|-
ASSPRGYEQY
>TRBV6-6|TRBJ2-7|-
ASSYSTGTGRNEQY
>TRBV7-9|TRBJ2-7|-
ASSLSGTISYEQY
>TRBV7-9|TRBJ1-3|-
ASPHRGAGNTIY
>TRBV9|TRBJ1-3|-
ASSEGGLAGNTIY
>TRBV7-8|TRBJ2-1|-
ASSLGLAGWSSYNEQF
>TRBV2|TRBJ1-6|-
ASSPGQGGSPLH
>TRBV7-2|TRBJ2-3|once
ASSYTSGGTDTQY
>TRBV3-1/TRBV3-2|TRBJ1-1|-
ASSQRHRGGHTEAF
>TRBV28|TRBJ2-7|-
ASSLTDRVREQY
>TRBV3-1/TRBV3-2|TRBJ2-1|-
ASSHVPGLGYNEQF
>TRBV7-9|TRBJ2-7|-
ASSLIRSGTSYEQY
>TRBV30|TRBJ1-5|few
AWSVTGGHQPQH
>TRBV24-1|TRBJ1-3|-
ATSDPGTAQTGNTIY
>TRBV19|TRBJ1-6|-
ASSQRTGRPSPLH
>TRBV28|TRBJ1-6|few
ASRLGQGTITHSPLH
>TRBV5-1|TRBJ1-3|-
ASSSDRLQVYGNTIY
>TRBV9|TRBJ2-3|-
ASSVEGLAGGGYADTQY
>TRBV30|TRBJ2-5|-
AWSVAPLAGETQY
>TRBV6-5|TRBJ1-5|few
ASRPGQYQPQH